The rows below give T cell receptor beta chains drawn from one sample of a study of T cells in Graves' hyperthyroidism and ophthalmopathy. TCRdb reprocessed the multiplex PCR reads via MiXCR and lists one record per CDR3 protein. The repertoire holds 690,000 or so distinct CDR3 sequences, with approximately 19% as singletons. The sample consisted of blood. These receptors came from a woman aged 45-60 years with Graves' hyperthyroidism that later progressed to Graves' ophthalmopathy. Each CDR3 is given with its conserved first and last residue. A D gene is named only where the DNA matches it firmly. A clone size is listed for some rows: how often the clone was seen (once, few, many), or a class if it is expanded.

size,length,V,J,D,DNA,CDR3
few,10,TRBV2,TRBJ2-1,-,TGTGCCAGCAGCCCCAATGAGCAGTTCTTC,CASSPNEQFF
many,14,TRBV2,TRBJ2-5,TRBD1,TGTGCCAGATCCGGGACAGCGATCCAAGAGACCCAGTACTTC,CARSGTAIQETQYF
-,18,TRBV5-4,TRBJ2-4,TRBD2,TGTGCCAGCAGCTTGCCGACTAGCGGGGGAGTAGCCAAAAACATTCAGTACTTC,CASSLPTSGGVAKNIQYF
many,14,TRBV18,TRBJ2-3,-,TGTGCCAGCTCACCGCAAGGGATCACAGATACGCAGTATTTT,CASSPQGITDTQYF
-,12,TRBV7-9,TRBJ1-2,-,TGTGCCAGCAGCCAAATGCACTATGGCTACACCTTC,CASSQMHYGYTF
-,13,TRBV6-5,TRBJ1-6,-,TGTGCCAGCAGTTACTCGTCCTCTTCACCCCTCCACTTT,CASSYSSSSPLHF
-,15,TRBV25-1,TRBJ1-2,TRBD1,TGTGCCAGCAGTGGAGACAGGGGGCTGGGCTATGGCTACACCTTC,CASSGDRGLGYGYTF
few,16,TRBV15,TRBJ2-5,-,TGTGCCACCAGCAGAGATTCCTATATCAGCCAAGAGACCCAGTACTTC,CATSRDSYISQETQYF
few,14,TRBV20-1,TRBJ2-5,-,TGCAGTGCTAAGCTAGTTGCGGGTTACGAGACCCAGTACTTC,CSAKLVAGYETQYF
few,16,TRBV6-5,TRBJ2-3,TRBD2,TGTGCCAGCAGTTACTCGGAGAGCGGGGACACAGATACGCAGTATTTT,CASSYSESGDTDTQYF
many,16,TRBV11-3,TRBJ2-2,-,TGTGCCAGCAGCTTAAGATCCGCCTCTAACACCGGGGAGCTGTTTTTT,CASSLRSASNTGELFF
many,15,TRBV3-1,TRBJ2-3,-,TGTGCCAGCAGCCAAGGGGGACGTGGGAGAGATACGCAGTATTTT,CASSQGGRGRDTQYF
many,15,TRBV27,TRBJ1-5,-,TGTGCCAGCAGTTTAACTTTATGGGGGGATCAGCCCCAGCATTTT,CASSLTLWGDQPQHF
-,17,TRBV5-8,TRBJ2-3,TRBD2,TGTGCCAGCAGCTTATCCGGGGGGGCCCTGAGCACAGATACGCAGTATTTT,CASSLSGGALSTDTQYF
few,15,TRBV2,TRBJ1-5,TRBD1,TGTGCCAGCAGGAGACAGGGGTTGGGCAATCAGCCCCAGCATTTT,CASRRQGLGNQPQHF
few,16,TRBV19,TRBJ1-5,TRBD1,TGTGCCAGTAGTCCTTACAGGGGGCAGAGCAATCAGCCCCAGCATTTT,CASSPYRGQSNQPQHF
-,15,TRBV5-1,TRBJ1-5,TRBD1,TGCGCCAGCAGCTTGGGAGGGGGCCGCAATCAGCCCCAGCATTTT,CASSLGGGRNQPQHF
-,16,TRBV15,TRBJ2-1,-,TGTGCCACCAGCAGAGAGGGCGTTCCCTCCTACAATGAGCAGTTCTTC,CATSREGVPSYNEQFF
many,14,TRBV3-1,TRBJ1-1,-,TGTGCCAGCAGCCAACCAGAGATGAACACTGAAGCTTTCTTT,CASSQPEMNTEAFF
few,16,TRBV6-1,TRBJ2-3,-,TGTGCCAGCAGGCTAGGGTTTGCGGGGCTGACAGATACGCAGTATTTT,CASRLGFAGLTDTQYF
-,19,TRBV20-1,TRBJ2-2,TRBD2,TGCAGTGCTAGAGATCGCCGGGGACTAGCTAATCCGGGGACCGGGGAGCTGTTTTTT,CSARDRRGLANPGTGELFF
many,16,TRBV11-2,TRBJ1-3,-,TGTGCCAGCAGCCCTTCTGTTCCTGTTGGGTCGTACACCATATATTTT,CASSPSVPVGSYTIYF
few,14,TRBV12-3/TRBV12-4,TRBJ1-6,-,TGTGCCAGCAGTCCTTCCGGGGAGAGAGGGGCCCTCCACTTT,CASSPSGERGALHF
-,17,TRBV6-2/TRBV6-3,TRBJ2-5,-,TGTGCCAGCAGTTACTCGAGGGACAACCCCAACTTCGAGACCCAGTACTTC,CASSYSRDNPNFETQYF
few,13,TRBV19,TRBJ1-1,TRBD1,TGTGCCAGTAGCCCCGACAGGGAAACTGAAGCTTTCTTT,CASSPDRETEAFF
many,14,TRBV27,TRBJ1-2,-,TGTGCCAGCAGTTTATCGGAGGGTGGCTATGGCTACACCTTC,CASSLSEGGYGYTF
many,15,TRBV27,TRBJ1-6,TRBD1,TGTGCCAGCAGTTTGCAGGGGGTTCTGAGTTCACCCCTCCACTTT,CASSLQGVLSSPLHF
-,17,TRBV15,TRBJ2-7,TRBD1,TGTGCCACCAGCAGACCGTTGATACAGGGGGTCTCCTACGAGCAGTACTTC,CATSRPLIQGVSYEQYF
many,15,TRBV20-1,TRBJ1-5,TRBD1,TGCAGTGCTAGAGCTCCGGGACAGGGCTACCAGCCCCAGCATTTT,CSARAPGQGYQPQHF